This T cell receptor (beta chain) is from a study of immune evolution from preneoplasia to lung adenocarcinoma. The CDR3 runs 16 residues. The ends lost 5 bases at V and 4 bases at J; junction bases unmatched: 11. Per the germline V gene, CDR1 is GTSNPN and CDR2 is SVGIG (reference sequence). The method was immunoSEQ multiplex PCR; TCRdb's version includes in-frame clones alone and lacks a portion of them. The sample holds 10,000 or so clones, roughly 83% seen once. The rearrangement links TRBV30 to TRBJ2-1; 10 bases fit TRBD2. This clonotype was sampled from a donor at least 70 years old with lung adenocarcinoma. Sequenced sample: FFPE minimally invasive lung adenocarcinoma tissue. CDR3 amino acids: CAWGSGRAFGYNEQFF. CDR3 in DNA: TGTGCCTGGGGCAGCGGGAGGGCCTTTGGGTACAATGAGCAGTTCTTC.